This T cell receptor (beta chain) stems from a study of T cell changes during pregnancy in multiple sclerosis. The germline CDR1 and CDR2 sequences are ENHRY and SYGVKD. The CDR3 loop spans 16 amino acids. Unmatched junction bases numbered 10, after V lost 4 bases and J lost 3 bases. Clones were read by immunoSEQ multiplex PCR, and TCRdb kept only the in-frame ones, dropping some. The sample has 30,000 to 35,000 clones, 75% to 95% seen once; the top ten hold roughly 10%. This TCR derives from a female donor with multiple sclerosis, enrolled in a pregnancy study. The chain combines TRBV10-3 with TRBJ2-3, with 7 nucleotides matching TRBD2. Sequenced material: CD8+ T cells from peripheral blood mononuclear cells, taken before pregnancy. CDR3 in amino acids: CAISALREGYTDTQYF. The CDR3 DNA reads TGTGCCATCAGTGCCCTAAGGGAGGGGTATACAGATACGCAGTATTTT.